This T cell receptor beta chain was captured in a study of blood T cell repertoires in COVID-19. The wider study: Acute and convalescent COVID-19 samples came from the United States, Italy and Spain. PBMCs, B-cell-depleted T cells, or T cells were the source of the cDNA or gDNA that made up the material.

The count of this clone is one. Under the authors' procedure: Amplifying reference gene primers gave estimates of nucleated cell counts. Clones were read by immunoSEQ multiplex PCR, and TCRdb kept only the in-frame ones, dropping some. V, J and clone size derive from that table, while D and trimming were established from the DNA sequence. The table records 310,000 or so clones, around 87% of them present only once. This sequence originates from a man aged 50-59 years with active or convalescent COVID-19. The sample comprised peripheral blood.

CDR3: CASSSPPGDSQNEKLFF. CDR3 DNA sequence: TGTGCCAGCAGTTCGCCCCCCGGGGACAGCCAAAATGAAAAACTGTTTTTT. The gene calls are TRBV28 and TRBJ1-4; 7 bases line up with TRBD1. Trimming cost V 4 bases and J 5 bases; bases outside gene matches: 13. The CDR3 runs 17 residues. Germline V CDR1 and CDR2: MDHEN, SYDVKM.